Listed here are 27 T cell receptor beta chains from one sample, sequenced in a study of blood T cell repertoires in COVID-19. Assay: immunoSEQ multiplex PCR; the TCRdb copy retains only in-frame clones and omits some. The data contain about 180,000 clones, 88% of them singletons. Specimen: PBMCs or T cells enriched from blood (not recorded which). The receptor set was obtained from a woman in her late teens or twenties who had recovered from COVID-19.

The rearrangement joins TRBV2 to TRBJ1-4; a weak D match, TRBD1 (5 bases). Germline V gene lookup returns CDR1 SNHLY and CDR2 FYNNEI. V was cut by 2 bases and J by 11 bases, with 21 bases left in between. The CDR3 totals 16 residues. For the CDR3, the DNA is TGTGCCAGCAGTGAACCCGGGGGTACCGGATTGCGGAAACTGTTTTTT. This gives the protein CASSEPGGTGLRKLFF.

The chain couples TRBV7-9 to TRBJ2-1; D is perhaps TRBD2 (5 bases). Germline CDR1 SEHNR, CDR2 FQNEAQ (reference sequence). The CDR3 is made up of 15 amino acids. V shed 1 base and J shed 3 bases, with 10 bases lying between them. This CDR3 reads CASSLGREFYNEQFF. CDR3 bases: TGTGCCAGCAGCTTAGGAAGGGAGTTCTACAATGAGCAGTTCTTC.

This chain uses TRBV25-1 with TRBJ2-7, with 8 bases aligning to TRBD2. Germline V gives CDR1 MGHDK, CDR2 SYGVNS. Trimming removed 4 bases from V and 2 bases from J; junction bases left unmatched: 1. The CDR3 loop spans 13 amino acids. The DNA of the CDR3 is TGTGCCAGCAGTGCGGGGGGGACCTACGAGCAGTACTTC. Translated: CASSAGGTYEQYF.

This clone has just one count. The rearrangement joins TRBV2 to TRBJ2-5; 10 bases match TRBD2. V trimming: 6 bases; J trimming: 4 bases; junction bases outside the gene matches: 14. CDR1 is SNHLY, CDR2 FYNNEI, per germline. The CDR3 extends over 17 amino acids. This CDR3 is CASRASWSGRAAETQYF. The CDR3 DNA sequence: TGTGCCAGCAGGGCGTCTTGGAGCGGGAGGGCCGCAGAGACCCAGTACTTC.

This clone was observed a handful of times. The rearrangement uses TRBV28 and TRBJ1-1, with TRBD1 as a possible D gene (6 bases). Germline CDR1 MDHEN, CDR2 SYDVKM. The CDR3 is made up of 15 amino acids. Trimming cost V 6 bases and J 4 bases, with 18 bases left between them. CDR3 in amino acids: CASRPPRGASTEAFF. In nucleotides, the CDR3 is TGTGCCAGCAGGCCCCCCAGGGGCGCGTCCACTGAAGCTTTCTTT.

The rearrangement joins TRBV9 to TRBJ2-1; a weak D match, TRBD2 (6 bases). Trimming shortened V by 2 bases and J by 7 bases, and 7 bases separated the two germline ends. Germline assignment: CDR1 SGDLS and CDR2 YYNGEE. The CDR3 sequence is 12 residues long. The CDR3 protein is CASSVEGNEQFF. CDR3 DNA: TGTGCCAGCAGCGTGGAGGGTAATGAGCAGTTCTTC.

Only a few counts were recorded for this clone. This rearrangement joins TRBV20-1 to TRBJ1-1; unclear D gene. V dropped 2 bases and J dropped 7 bases, with 8 bases sitting between them. Germline V gene sequence: CDR1 DFQATT, CDR2 SNEGSKA (reference sequence). The CDR3 is made up of 11 amino acids. CDR3 DNA sequence: TGCAGTGCTAGACTCCGGTATGAAGCTTTCTTT. Translation gives CSARLRYEAFF.

The V call is TRBV11-2, the J call TRBJ2-1; no reliable D call. Looked up from germline, CDR1 is SGHAT and CDR2 is FQNNGV. The V and J ends lost 2 bases and 1 base respectively, with 12 bases between them. This CDR3 is 16 amino acids long. Here the CDR3 DNA reads TGTGCCAGCAGCTTATTTGGCTTGGAGTCCTACAATGAGCAGTTCTTC. Translating it yields CASSLFGLESYNEQFF.

The CDR3 loop reads CASSIVAGTEAFF. For the CDR3, the DNA is TGTGCCAGTAGTATAGTTGCAGGAACTGAAGCTTTCTTT. V is TRBV19 and J is TRBJ1-1; D ambiguous. The CDR3 sequence is 13 residues long. Germline loops: CDR1 LNHDA, CDR2 SQIVND (reference sequence). V was shortened by 1 base and J by 5 bases, with 8 bases between the two germline ends. Full variable domain (rest looked up from reference TRBV19 and TRBJ1-1): DGGITQSPKYLFRKEGQNVTLSCEQNLNHDAMYWYRQDPGQGLRLIYYSQIVNDFQKGDIAEGYSVSREKKESFPLTVTSAQKNPTAFYLCASSIVAGTEAFFGQGTRLTVV.

This rearrangement joins TRBV6-4 to TRBJ1-2; tentatively, D is TRBD1 (5 bases). The germline CDR1 and CDR2 sequences are MRHNA and SNTAGT. The V end was cut by 6 bases, the J end by 1 base, with 9 bases between. This CDR3 has 13 residues. The CDR3 reads CASSAGINYGYTF. The DNA of the CDR3 is TGTGCCAGCAGCGCAGGGATTAACTATGGCTACACCTTC.

V usage is TRBV12-3 or TRBV12-4 and J usage is TRBJ1-1, with 7 bases that match TRBD1. The CDR3 has 13 amino acids. V dropped 6 bases and J dropped 4; count of bases not matched to a gene: 5. The CDR3 DNA reads TGTGCCAGCAGCCAAACAGGGGTCACTGAAGCTTTCTTT. It yields the protein CASSQTGVTEAFF.

This clone has a handful of counts. The V and J genes are TRBV28 and TRBJ1-2, with 9 positions matching TRBD1. V lost 3 bases to trimming and J lost 5 bases; unmatched junction nucleotides: 7. Per germline, CDR1 MDHEN and CDR2 SYDVKM. The CDR3 spans 15 residues. CDR3 residues: CASSFRLDRGYGYTF. The CDR3 coding sequence is TGTGCCAGCAGTTTCAGGCTAGACAGGGGGTATGGCTACACCTTC.

This rearrangement joins TRBV28 to TRBJ2-3; D possibly corresponds to TRBD1 (5 bases). CDR3 length: 15 residues. CDR1 and CDR2 (germline): MDHEN, SYDVKM. V was clipped by 6 bases and J by 1 base, with 14 bases between them. In DNA, the CDR3 is TGTGCCAGCAGGCGCGCTTGGGGCGGCACAGATACGCAGTATTTT. Protein sequence: CASRRAWGGTDTQYF.

The genes are TRBV7-9 and TRBJ2-5; no clear D. V lost 3 bases, J lost 7 bases, and 9 bases lay in between. Germline CDR1 reads SEHNR; CDR2 reads FQNEAQ (reference sequence). The CDR3 consists of 12 residues. DNA for the CDR3: TGTGCCAGCAGCTTTTCGTTGTGGACCCAGTACTTC. Encoded protein: CASSFSLWTQYF.

This chain joins TRBV5-1 and TRBJ2-7; TRBD1 matches 8 bases. J was trimmed by 7 bases and V by 5 bases; bases with no gene match: 14. The CDR3 loop spans 15 amino acids. Germline V gene data show CDR1 as SGHRS and CDR2 as YFSETQ. CDR3 residues: CASSRPRQGAREQYF. The DNA for the CDR3 is TGCGCCAGCAGTCGGCCCCGGCAGGGGGCAAGAGAGCAGTACTTC.

The V and J genes are TRBV5-6 and TRBJ1-6, with D possibly being TRBD1 (6 bases). CDR3 length: 16 residues. The V gene's germline CDR1 is SGHDT and CDR2 YYEEEE. Trimming left V 0 bases short and J 9 bases short, with 16 bases between. The CDR3: CASSLVGTNGGSPLHF. CDR3 in DNA: TGTGCCAGCAGCTTGGTGGGGACAAACGGTGGTTCACCCCTCCACTTT.

The rearrangement uses TRBV28 and TRBJ2-3; TRBD2 might be the D (5 bases). V was clipped by 5 bases and J by 6 bases, with 15 bases between them. This CDR3 has 14 amino acids. The germline V gene encodes CDR1 MDHEN and CDR2 SYDVKM. CDR3 residues: CASSHPPRADTQYF. The CDR3 bases are TGTGCCAGCAGTCATCCGCCGAGGGCGGATACGCAGTATTTT.

The chain joins TRBV28 to TRBJ2-1; TRBD2 matches 9 bases. CDR3 length: 16 residues. Per germline, CDR1 MDHEN and CDR2 SYDVKM. J gave up 8 bases and V 4 bases, and 12 bases lay outside the gene matches. The CDR3 loop reads CASSSPSGKVRDEQFF. The CDR3 DNA reads TGTGCCAGCAGTTCCCCTAGCGGGAAAGTTAGGGATGAGCAGTTCTTC.

V and J are TRBV7-8 and TRBJ2-2, with a weak D call TRBD1 (6 bases). The CDR3 consists of 16 residues. Germline CDR1 reads SGHVS; CDR2 reads FQNEAQ. Deletions cut 5 bases from V and 4 bases from J, with 17 bases between. The DNA for the CDR3 is TGTGCCAGCAGCCCGCCCTCCGGGACATCCACCGGGGAGCTGTTTTTT. Protein: CASSPPSGTSTGELFF.

The rearrangement uses TRBV28 and TRBJ2-1, with 10 positions matching TRBD2. Germline-derived CDR1 and CDR2 are MDHEN and SYDVKM. The CDR3 sequence is 13 residues long. The J segment lost 9 bases and the V segment lost 6 bases, leaving 5 bases of the junction unmatched. The CDR3 region has the DNA TGTGCCAGCAGCGGAAGACTAGCGGGTGAGCAGTTCTTC. Its translation is CASSGRLAGEQFF.

J is TRBJ2-3 and V is TRBV6-5; 12 nucleotides line up with TRBD2. Trimming took 4 bases from V and 1 from J; bases not matched to a gene: 3. Germline V lookup: CDR1 MNHEY, CDR2 SVGAGI. The CDR3 runs to 16 residues. The CDR3 DNA sequence: TGTGCCAGCAGTTGGACTAGCGGGGAACGCACAGATACGCAGTATTTT. Its protein product is CASSWTSGERTDTQYF.

The chain carries TRBV18 and TRBJ1-1; unclear D gene. The CDR3 consists of 14 residues. Germline V lookup: CDR1 KGHSH, CDR2 LQKENI. Trimming shortened V by 1 base and J by 7 bases, and 13 bases separated the two germline ends. The CDR3 loop is CASSPRGSHLEAFF. CDR3 in DNA: TGTGCCAGCTCACCACGAGGGAGTCACCTTGAAGCTTTCTTT.

The gene calls are TRBV18 and TRBJ1-4; 7 nucleotides match TRBD1. This CDR3 has 15 amino acids. Trimming cost V 4 bases and J 2 bases; bases outside gene matches: 4. Germline V gives CDR1 KGHSH, CDR2 LQKENI. CDR3 sequence (DNA): TGTGCCAGCTCACTCCAGACAGGGACTAATGAAAAACTGTTTTTT. Encoded protein: CASSLQTGTNEKLFF.

The V call is TRBV28, the J call TRBJ2-3; 11 bases map to TRBD1. Germline lookup yields CDR1 MDHEN and CDR2 SYDVKM. Trimming took 4 bases from V and 2 from J; bases not matched to a gene: 5. The CDR3 runs 16 residues. Here the CDR3 DNA reads TGTGCCAGCAGTTCACCGGGACAGGGGGACACAGATACGCAGTATTTT. The encoded protein is CASSSPGQGDTDTQYF.

CDR3 nucleotide sequence: TGCGCCAGCAGCATCAAGCGGGAGGGCGTTGTTACATTTTTCTGCGAGCAGTACTTC. Its protein is CASSIKREGVVTFFCEQYF. This sequence joins TRBV5-1 and TRBJ2-7; TRBD2 aligns across 10 bases. The trim removed 4 bases at V and 6 bases at J, leaving 22 bases unmatched. The CDR3 covers 19 residues. Germline values: CDR1 SGHRS, CDR2 YFSETQ.

This clone was recorded only once. V is TRBV12-3 or TRBV12-4 and J is TRBJ1-1; TRBD1 might be the D (5 bases). Trimming removed 7 bases from V and 8 bases from J, with 14 bases in between. The CDR3 is 12 amino acids. CDR3 region: CASTNWGGEAFF. For the CDR3, the DNA is TGTGCCAGCACCAATTGGGGGGGAGAAGCTTTCTTT.

The V gene is TRBV28, the J gene TRBJ1-1, with TRBD1 identical over 7 bases. The CDR3 loop spans 14 amino acids. V lost 5 bases and J lost 5; bases outside the gene matches: 8. The germline gives CDR1 MDHEN, CDR2 SYDVKM. CDR3 DNA sequence: TGTGCCAGCAGTCTCGACAGGGTGGTTACTGAAGCTTTCTTT. It encodes CASSLDRVVTEAFF. Together with reference TRBV28 and TRBJ1-1, the CDR3 gives the full variable domain: DVKVTQSSRYLVKRTGEKVFLECVQDMDHENMFWYRQDPGLGLRLIYFSYDVKMKEKGDIPEGYSVSREKKERFSLILESASTNQTSMYLCASSLDRVVTEAFFGQGTRLTVV.